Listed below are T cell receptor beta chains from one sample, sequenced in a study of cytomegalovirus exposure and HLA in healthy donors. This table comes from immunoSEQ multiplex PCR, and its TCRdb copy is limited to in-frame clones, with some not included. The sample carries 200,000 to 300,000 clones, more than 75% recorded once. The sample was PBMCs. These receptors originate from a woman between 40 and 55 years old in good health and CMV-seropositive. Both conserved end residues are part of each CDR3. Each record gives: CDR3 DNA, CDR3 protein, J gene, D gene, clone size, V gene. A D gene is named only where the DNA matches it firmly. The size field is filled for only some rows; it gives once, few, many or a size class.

TGTGCCAGCAGCCGCGGACAGAACACTGAAGCTTTCTTT CASSRGQNTEAFF TRBJ1-1 NA few TRBV6-5
TGTGCCAGCAGCTCATACCTGTCCGCGGATACGCAGTATTTT CASSSYLSADTQYF TRBJ2-3 NA NA TRBV7-2
TGTGCCAGCAGGATAGACAGGGGTAATGAAAAACTGTTTTTT CASRIDRGNEKLFF TRBJ1-4 TRBD1 NA TRBV6-5
TGCGCCAGCAGTGAGTCGGGAGTAGCCGAGCAGTACTTC CASSESGVAEQYF TRBJ2-7 NA NA TRBV10-1
TGTGCCTGGAGTGGCTGGAGCTCCTACAATGAGCAGTTCTTC CAWSGWSSYNEQFF TRBJ2-1 NA NA TRBV30
TGTGCCAGCAGTACTGGGGGGGCCATCTACGAGCAGTACTTC CASSTGGAIYEQYF TRBJ2-7 NA NA TRBV6-5
TGCGCCAGCAGTCTAACCTTTAGCGGCCTCCGCACAGATACGCAGTATTTT CASSLTFSGLRTDTQYF TRBJ2-3 NA NA TRBV5-1
TGCGCCAGCAGCTTGGATGGTAAAGGGAGGAACACTGAAGCTTTCTTT CASSLDGKGRNTEAFF TRBJ1-1 NA NA TRBV5-1
TGCGCCGGCTGGGACAGGGAAACCGAGCAGTACTTC CAGWDRETEQYF TRBJ2-7 TRBD1 NA TRBV10-1
TGTGCCAGCAGTTACTCGACTAGCCCTGGGGCCAACGTCCTGACTTTC CASSYSTSPGANVLTF TRBJ2-6 TRBD2 NA TRBV6-5
TGTGCCTGGAGTCCCGGACAGGGTACGTCAGAGACCCAGTACTTC CAWSPGQGTSETQYF TRBJ2-5 TRBD1 NA TRBV30
TGTGCCTGGAGTGCCGGACTAGCGGGAACCTACGAGCAGTACTTC CAWSAGLAGTYEQYF TRBJ2-7 TRBD2 NA TRBV30